This entry concerns a single TCR beta chain. The protocol was immunoSEQ multiplex PCR, while the TCRdb copy is restricted to in-frame clones and leaves out a portion. This table holds approximately 53,000 clones, 90% to 95% found once. This specimen comes from a study of T cells in tuberculosis. The germline CDR1 and CDR2 sequences are MDHEN and SYDVKM. This CDR3 is built from 13 residues. After removal of 4 bases from V and 3 bases from J, the junction contained 3 bases not matched to a gene. The time point was: new active TB diagnosis, blood taken before or within 7 days of starting treatment. Each patient had positive sputum smear microscopy and/or positive culture.

This receptor was obtained from an adult with tuberculosis. The sample here was PBMCs, taken at tuberculosis diagnosis. The genes are TRBV28 and TRBJ2-7, with 7 bases aligning to TRBD1. The CDR3 is CASSSRQGYEQYF. The CDR3 DNA reads TGTGCCAGCAGTTCCAGACAGGGCTACGAGCAGTACTTC.